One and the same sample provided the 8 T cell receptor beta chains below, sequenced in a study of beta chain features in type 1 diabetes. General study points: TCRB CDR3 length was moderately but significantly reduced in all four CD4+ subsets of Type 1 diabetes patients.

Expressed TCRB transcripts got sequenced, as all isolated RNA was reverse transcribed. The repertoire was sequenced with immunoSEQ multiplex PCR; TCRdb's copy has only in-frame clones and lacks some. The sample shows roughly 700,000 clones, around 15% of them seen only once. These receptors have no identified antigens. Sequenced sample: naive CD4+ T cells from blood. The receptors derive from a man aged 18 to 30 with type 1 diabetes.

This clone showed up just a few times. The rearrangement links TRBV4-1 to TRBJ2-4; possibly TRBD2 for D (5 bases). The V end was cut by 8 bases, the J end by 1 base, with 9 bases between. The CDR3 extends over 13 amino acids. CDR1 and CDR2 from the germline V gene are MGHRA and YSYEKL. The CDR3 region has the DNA TGCGCCAGCGGGGAGTGGGCCAAAAACATTCAGTACTTC. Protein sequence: CASGEWAKNIQYF.

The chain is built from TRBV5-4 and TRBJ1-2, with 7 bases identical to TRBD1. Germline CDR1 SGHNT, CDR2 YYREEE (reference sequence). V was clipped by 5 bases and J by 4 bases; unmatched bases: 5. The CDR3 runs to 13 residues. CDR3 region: CASSQGGTYGYTF. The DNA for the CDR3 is TGTGCCAGCAGTCAGGGGGGGACCTATGGCTACACCTTC.

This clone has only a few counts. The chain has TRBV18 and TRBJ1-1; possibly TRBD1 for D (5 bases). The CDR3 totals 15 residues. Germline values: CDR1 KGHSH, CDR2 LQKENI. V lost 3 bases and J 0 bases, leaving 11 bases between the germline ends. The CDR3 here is CASSPGGRVNTEAFF. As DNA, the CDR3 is TGTGCCAGCTCACCCGGGGGACGGGTGAACACTGAAGCTTTCTTT.

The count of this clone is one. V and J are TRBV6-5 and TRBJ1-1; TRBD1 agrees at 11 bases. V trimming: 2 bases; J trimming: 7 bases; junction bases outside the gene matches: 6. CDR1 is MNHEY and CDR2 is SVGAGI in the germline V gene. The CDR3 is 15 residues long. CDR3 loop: CASSYTGQGAYEAFF. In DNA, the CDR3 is TGTGCCAGCAGTTACACTGGACAGGGGGCATATGAAGCTTTCTTT.

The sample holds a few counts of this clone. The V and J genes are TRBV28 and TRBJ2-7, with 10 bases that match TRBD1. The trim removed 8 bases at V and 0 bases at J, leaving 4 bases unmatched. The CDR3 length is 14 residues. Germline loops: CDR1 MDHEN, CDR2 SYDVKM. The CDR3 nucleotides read TGTGCCAGCTATCGGGACAGGGGCTCCTACGAGCAGTACTTC. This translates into CASYRDRGSYEQYF.

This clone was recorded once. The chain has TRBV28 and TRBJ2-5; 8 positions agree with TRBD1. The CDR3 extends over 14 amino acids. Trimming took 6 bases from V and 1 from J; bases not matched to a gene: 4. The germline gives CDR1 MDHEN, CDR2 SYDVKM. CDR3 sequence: CASRIGQGQETQYF. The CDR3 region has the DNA TGTGCCAGCAGGATCGGACAGGGCCAAGAGACCCAGTACTTC.

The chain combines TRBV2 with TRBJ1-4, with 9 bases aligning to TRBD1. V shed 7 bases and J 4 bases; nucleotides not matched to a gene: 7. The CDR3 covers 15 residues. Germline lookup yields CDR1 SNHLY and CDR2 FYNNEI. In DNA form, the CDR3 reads TGTGCCAGCACCGAAGGGACAGGGCTTAATGAAAAACTGTTTTTT. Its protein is CASTEGTGLNEKLFF.

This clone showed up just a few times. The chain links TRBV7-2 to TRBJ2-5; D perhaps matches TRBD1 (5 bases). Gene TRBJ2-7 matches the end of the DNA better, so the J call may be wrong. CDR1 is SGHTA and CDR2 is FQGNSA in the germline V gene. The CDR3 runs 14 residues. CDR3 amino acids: CASSQTDILSEQYF. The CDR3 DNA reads TGTGCCAGCAGCCAGACGGACATTCTCTCCGAGCAGTACTTC.